This T cell receptor beta chain was sequenced for a study of cytomegalovirus exposure and HLA in healthy donors. Study-wide results and limits: A few of the chains that were CMV-associated were confirmed in vitro to be specific for CMV antigens. Rare TCR sequences predominated, though certain public TCRs were found in many donors. Later, an analysis found that TCR clusters from the first cohort tended to co-occur in the 120 validation repertoires.

Some clones are missing from TCRdb's copy, which holds only in-frame ones; the method was immunoSEQ multiplex PCR. The table lists fewer than 200,000 clones, over 85% of them singletons. V was pared by 6 bases and J by 5 bases, with 4 bases of the junction left unmatched. The germline V gene encodes CDR1 MNHNY and CDR2 SVGAGI (reference sequence). CDR3 length equals 15 residues. The study drew the donors from its approximately 120-subject validation cohort, separate from the roughly 700-subject first cohort. In its sample, this clone was seen once. Its target is unknown. This receptor was obtained from a woman younger than 30 in good health and CMV-seropositive. The chain has TRBV6-6 and TRBJ2-1, with 13 positions matching TRBD2. Sequencing was done on a sample of PBMCs. This chain's CDR3 is CASSRLAGGNNEQFF. CDR3 bases: TGTGCCAGCAGCCGACTAGCGGGAGGCAACAATGAGCAGTTCTTC.